A single sample is the source of the 4 T cell receptor beta chains below, sequenced in a study of identical twins. TCRdb processed the 5' RACE reads anew with MiXCR; each CDR3 protein has one entry. The data show 500,000 to 700,000 distinct CDR3 sequences, just over 7% seen once. These same data were also listed under a study on yellow fever vaccine responses in identical twins.

Material: PBMCs. These receptors were collected from a woman in her late teens or twenties in good health.

This clonotype was observed a handful of times. The chain combines TRBV4-1 with TRBJ1-6; no definite D call. CDR3 length: 15 residues. Trimming took off 4 bases at V and 7 bases at J, with 14 bases between the two ends. The germline CDR1 and CDR2 sequences are MGHRA and YSYEKL. CDR3 sequence: CASSLDPGGNSPLHF. The CDR3 DNA follows: TGCGCCAGCAGCCTCGACCCAGGCGGGAATTCACCCCTCCACTTT.

This clonotype has ten or more counts. DNA for the CDR3: TGTGCCAGCGCAGCGGGAGGGACCCAGTACTTC. Translated, it gives CASAAGGTQYF. The chain joins TRBV2 to TRBJ2-5; the match to TRBD2 covers 9 bases. This CDR3 spans 11 amino acids. Germline assignment: CDR1 SNHLY and CDR2 FYNNEI. Losses at the gene ends were 8 bases for V and 7 bases for J; bases not matched to a gene: 2.

This clonotype was seen repeatedly, ten times or more. J is TRBJ1-4 and V is TRBV5-1; 7 bases line up with TRBD1. The CDR3 extends over 14 amino acids. The V gene end was trimmed by 6 bases and the J gene end by 10 bases; junction bases not matched to a gene: 12. Germline V gives CDR1 SGHRS, CDR2 YFSETQ. CDR3 loop: CASTRDRERGKLFF. Written as DNA, the CDR3 is TGCGCCAGCACCCGGGACAGAGAAAGAGGAAAACTGTTTTTT.

This clonotype has just a few counts. The genes are TRBV3-1 and TRBJ2-4, with 7 bases that match TRBD2. CDR1 and CDR2 (germline): LGHDT, YNNKEL (reference sequence). V lost 0 bases and J lost 1; bases outside the gene matches: 3. The CDR3 contains 16 residues. The DNA for the CDR3 is TGTGCCAGCAGCCAAGATGGGGGGGGGGCCAAAAACATTCAGTACTTC. Translating it yields CASSQDGGGAKNIQYF.